The rows below give T cell receptor beta chains drawn from one sample of a study of T cell repertoires in cytomegalovirus infection. TCRdb used MiXCR to reprocess the reads, holding one entry per CDR3 protein. The sample lists about 740,000 distinct CDR3 sequences; approximately 40% were seen once. The sample consisted of PBMCs. Receptors originate from a human donor in good health (CMV status not recorded). Some clones in this sample may be carry-over from other donors' samples. The CDR3 runs from the conserved cysteine through the conserved F or W. D genes are given only for firm matches. Expanded clones get a size class; other rows say once, few or many, or leave the size out.

TRBJ1-1 | TRBV19 | NA | NA | CASSIAAAAFF | TGTGCCAGTAGTATAGCCGCCGCAGCTTTCTTT
TRBJ1-1 | TRBV6-1 | NA | NA | CASRRGLSTEAFF | TGTGCCAGCAGGAGGGGCTTGAGCACTGAAGCTTTCTTT
TRBJ1-5 | TRBV3-1 | NA | once | CASSQAGGVGNQPQHF | TGTGCCAGCAGCCAAGCGGGGGGCGTGGGCAATCAGCCCCAGCATTTT
TRBJ2-4 | TRBV6-1 | NA | few | CASSSPFPKNIQYF | TGTGCCAGCAGCTCCCCGTTCCCCAAAAACATTCAGTACTTC
TRBJ1-2 | TRBV7-2 | NA | few | CASSLAVGHQTYGYTF | TGTGCCAGCAGCTTAGCGGTGGGACACCAAACCTATGGCTACACCTTC
TRBJ1-5 | TRBV28 | TRBD1 | NA | CASSLPRTGVNQPQHF | TGTGCCAGCAGTTTACCGCGGACAGGGGTCAATCAGCCCCAGCATTTT
TRBJ2-7 | TRBV20-1 | NA | NA | CSARDPRLIAYEQYF | TGCAGTGCTAGAGATCCGAGGCTTATAGCCTACGAGCAGTACTTC
TRBJ2-4 | TRBV25-1 | NA | NA | CASSGTGLGNIQYF | TGTGCCAGCAGTGGTACAGGGCTCGGAAACATTCAGTACTTC
TRBJ1-5 | TRBV6-1 | NA | NA | CASSEITGTYSNQPQHF | TGTGCCAGCAGTGAAATCACAGGGACATATAGCAATCAGCCCCAGCATTTT
TRBJ2-3 | TRBV10-3 | NA | NA | CAIKPGRGGGTDTQYF | TGTGCCATTAAGCCGGGTCGAGGGGGGGGCACAGATACGCAGTATTTT
TRBJ2-3 | TRBV11-2 | TRBD1 | NA | CASSLADRGFTDTQYF | TGTGCCAGCAGCTTAGCAGACAGGGGCTTCACAGATACGCAGTATTTT
TRBJ1-5 | TRBV7-9 | NA | NA | CASSSGDYSNQPQHF | TGTGCCAGCAGCTCCGGTGACTATAGCAATCAGCCCCAGCATTTT
TRBJ2-3 | TRBV15 | NA | NA | CATSRGVQSSTDTQYF | TGTGCCACCAGCAGAGGCGTGCAATCTAGCACAGATACGCAGTATTTT
TRBJ2-3 | TRBV3-1 | NA | few | CASSQVRGDTQYF | TGTGCCAGCAGCCAAGTAAGGGGTGATACGCAGTATTTT
TRBJ1-1 | TRBV7-8 | NA | few | CASSSRASTEAFF | TGTGCCAGCAGTAGCAGGGCCTCCACTGAAGCTTTCTTT
TRBJ1-2 | TRBV7-9 | TRBD1 | few | CASSFGTGPGGYTF | TGTGCCAGCAGCTTTGGGACAGGCCCTGGGGGCTACACCTTC
TRBJ2-7 | TRBV23-1 | TRBD1 | NA | CASSQHGQGNEQYF | TGCGCCAGCAGTCAACACGGACAGGGGAACGAGCAGTACTTC
TRBJ1-3 | TRBV7-6 | TRBD1 | NA | CASSFLIQGSGNTIYF | TGTGCCAGCAGCTTCCTCATACAGGGGTCTGGAAACACCATATATTTT
TRBJ1-5 | TRBV27 | TRBD1 | NA | CASSSDPPGQGLNQPQHF | TGTGCCAGCAGTTCCGACCCACCGGGACAGGGCCTCAATCAGCCCCAGCATTTT
TRBJ2-5 | TRBV28 | TRBD2 | few | CASSFFAGGSQYF | TGTGCCAGCAGTTTCTTTGCGGGGGGGTCCCAGTACTTC
TRBJ2-1 | TRBV4-1 | TRBD2 | NA | CASSQEGSTAGANNEQFF | TGCGCCAGCAGCCAAGAAGGCAGCACAGCGGGGGCGAACAATGAGCAGTTCTTC
TRBJ2-1 | TRBV4-1 | TRBD2 | once | CASSQPSGGAVLEQFF | TGCGCCAGCAGCCAACCTAGCGGGGGAGCCGTTTTAGAGCAGTTCTTC
TRBJ1-4 | TRBV28 | NA | NA | CASRQPTSNEKLFF | TGTGCCAGCAGGCAGCCAACCAGTAATGAAAAACTGTTTTTT
TRBJ2-7 | TRBV7-6 | NA | few | CASSLEVAYEQYF | TGTGCCAGCAGCTTAGAAGTCGCTTACGAGCAGTACTTC
TRBJ2-2 | TRBV11-2 | NA | few | CASTRMGANTGELFF | TGTGCCAGCACCCGGATGGGGGCGAACACCGGGGAGCTGTTTTTT
TRBJ2-2 | TRBV19 | TRBD1 | NA | CASSAQGTGELFF | TGTGCCAGTAGTGCACAGGGGACCGGGGAGCTGTTTTTT
TRBJ1-1 | TRBV11-2 | NA | many | CASSPGGVEAFF | TGTGCCAGCAGCCCCGGTGGTGTCGAAGCTTTCTTT
TRBJ2-7 | TRBV7-9 | NA | NA | CASSPNSYDHYF | TGTGCCAGCAGCCCAAACTCCTACGATCATTACTTC
TRBJ2-7 | TRBV7-2 | NA | NA | CASSPGARQYF | TGTGCCAGCAGTCCGGGGGCCCGGCAGTACTTC
TRBJ1-5 | TRBV6-2/TRBV6-3 | NA | few | CASSSSGRGHNQPQHF | NA
TRBJ2-1 | TRBV6-1 | NA | NA | CASRDRTSIGFEQFF | TGTGCCAGCAGAGACCGCACGTCAATAGGGTTTGAGCAGTTCTTC
TRBJ1-6 | TRBV6-4 | NA | NA | CASSFATNSPLHF | TGTGCCAGCAGTTTCGCTACCAATTCACCCCTCCACTTT
TRBJ2-7 | TRBV10-3 | TRBD1 | NA | CAISESNRGSYEQYF | TGTGCCATCAGTGAGTCGAACAGGGGTTCATACGAGCAGTACTTC
TRBJ1-6 | TRBV15 | TRBD1 | NA | CATRGPTGGFSPLHF | TGTGCCACCAGGGGACCGACAGGGGGCTTTTCACCCCTCCACTTT
TRBJ1-6 | TRBV7-2 | NA | many | CASSLTGDYGSPLHF | TGTGCCAGCAGCTTGACGGGTGATTACGGTTCACCCCTCCACTTT
TRBJ2-5 | TRBV7-4 | NA | NA | CASSFVLQGKETQYF | TGTGCCAGCAGCTTCGTTCTTCAGGGTAAAGAGACCCAGTACTTC
TRBJ2-1 | TRBV7-9 | TRBD2 | few | CASSAPGTSGGAPYNEQFF | TGTGCCAGCAGCGCCCCCGGGACTAGCGGGGGGGCCCCCTACAATGAGCAGTTCTTC